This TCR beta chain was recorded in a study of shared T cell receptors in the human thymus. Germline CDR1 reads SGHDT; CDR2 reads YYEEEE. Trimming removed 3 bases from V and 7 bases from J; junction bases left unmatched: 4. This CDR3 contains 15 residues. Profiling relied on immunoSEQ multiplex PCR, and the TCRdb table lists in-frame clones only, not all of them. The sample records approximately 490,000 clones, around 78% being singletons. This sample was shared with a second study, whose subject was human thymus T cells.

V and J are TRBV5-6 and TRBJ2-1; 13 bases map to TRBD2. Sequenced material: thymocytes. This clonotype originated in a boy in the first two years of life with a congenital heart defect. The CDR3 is CASSSPGLAGNEQFF. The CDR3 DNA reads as TGTGCCAGCAGCTCCCCGGGACTAGCGGGAAATGAGCAGTTCTTC.